Each of the 9 T cell receptor beta chains below was sequenced from the same sample in a study of post-analysis software for immune sequencing data. General study points: Patients had higher frequencies than controls of five TRBV segments, including TRBV5-6, TRBV5-1 and TRBV20-1.

Tagging with unique molecular identifiers was a feature of the TCR beta cDNA libraries. TCRdb called the PCR reads again in MiXCR, with one record for every CDR3 protein. The sample lists more than 450,000 distinct CDR3 sequences, 34% seen once, with 4.5% to 7.5% in the top ten. No antigens are known for them. The sample was blood. Source of these receptors: a girl aged 2 to 17 with multiple sclerosis.

Details on this clonotype: The junction and the germline gene differ at one end; a read error may be behind it. The rearrangement links TRBV7-3 to TRBJ2-3; D unresolved. The CDR3 runs 13 residues. Germline CDR1 SGHTA, CDR2 FQGTGA. The CDR3 DNA reads TGTACCAGCAGCCTGGAAGAGCCAGATACGCAGTATTTT. Protein product: CTSSLEEPDTQYF.

In this sample, this clonotype turned up a few times. The rearrangement joins TRBV20-1 to TRBJ2-7; 9 positions match TRBD2. The DNA matches TRBJ2-5 better at its end, which makes the J call doubtful. Germline assignment: CDR1 DFQATT and CDR2 SNEGSKA (reference sequence). There are 15 residues in the CDR3. The DNA for the CDR3 is TGCAGTGCTAGAGAAGGGCTAGCGGGGCGGGAGACCCAGTACTTC. This codes for CSAREGLAGRETQYF.

The table lists this clonotype with a few counts. The rearrangement links TRBV6-6 to TRBJ2-7; 13 bases agree with TRBD2. This CDR3 has 16 amino acids. The V segment lost 6 bases and the J segment 5 bases; nucleotides outside the gene matches: 10. In germline, CDR1 is MNHNY, CDR2 SVGAGI (reference sequence). CDR3 region: CASRDLLAGGPDEQYF. The CDR3 DNA follows: TGTGCCAGCAGGGACCTACTAGCGGGGGGGCCGGACGAGCAGTACTTC.

This clonotype was found a few times. The chain carries TRBV9 and TRBJ1-1; D not certain. This CDR3 contains 14 residues. V was cut by 1 base and J by 1 base, with 8 bases left in between. From germline, CDR1 is SGDLS and CDR2 YYNGEE. CDR3 sequence reads: CASSVLAENTEAFF. The CDR3, as DNA: TGTGCCAGCAGCGTACTTGCTGAGAACACTGAAGCTTTCTTT.

In its sample, this clonotype was seen a few times. The V call is TRBV13, the J call TRBJ2-1, with 9 nucleotides matching TRBD1. Trimming at V came to 2 bases and at J to 6 bases, leaving 5 bases not matched to a gene. Germline V gene lookup returns CDR1 PRHDT and CDR2 FYEKMQ (reference sequence). The CDR3 covers 15 residues. The CDR3 bases are TGTGCCAGCAGCTTAACAGGGGGCAGGGGCAATGAGCAGTTCTTC. Translated, it gives CASSLTGGRGNEQFF.

The V and J genes are TRBV5-1 and TRBJ1-2; TRBD1 matches at 7 bases. Germline loops: CDR1 SGHRS, CDR2 YFSETQ. This CDR3 is 15 amino acids long. The V segment lost 4 bases and the J segment 4 bases; nucleotides outside the gene matches: 10. For the CDR3, the DNA is TGCGCCAGCAGCCCACCCGACAGGGTAGGCTATGGCTACACCTTC. It specifies CASSPPDRVGYGYTF.

This clonotype was detected a few times. The chain carries TRBV14 and TRBJ1-1; 11 nucleotides line up with TRBD1. Losses at the gene ends were 2 bases for V and 4 bases for J; bases not matched to a gene: 24. The CDR3 extends over 22 amino acids. Germline V gene lookup returns CDR1 SGHDN and CDR2 FVKESK. The CDR3 protein is CASSQSPLTNRDRGSEITEAFF. The CDR3 nucleotides read TGTGCCAGCAGCCAAAGTCCCCTTACCAACCGGGACAGGGGGTCTGAGATCACTGAAGCTTTCTTT.

This clonotype was counted between two and nine times. CDR3 residues: CASSGTGEGYTF. The CDR3 nucleotides are TGCGCCAGCAGCGGGACAGGGGAAGGCTACACCTTC. The chain joins TRBV5-1 to TRBJ1-2; 10 nucleotides match TRBD1. The length of the CDR3 is 12 residues. V shed 4 bases and J 8 bases; nucleotides not matched to a gene: 2. Germline CDR1 reads SGHRS; CDR2 reads YFSETQ.

This clonotype was recorded a few times. The chain joins TRBV2 to TRBJ1-2; 7 nucleotides line up with TRBD1. Trimming at V came to 10 bases and at J to 5 bases, leaving 10 bases not matched to a gene. From germline, CDR1 is SNHLY and CDR2 FYNNEI. CDR3 size: 13 residues. The CDR3 is CAILRDRRYGYTF. CDR3 sequence (DNA): TGTGCCATCCTCCGGGACAGAAGATATGGCTACACCTTC. The full variable domain, its missing parts supplied by reference TRBV2 and TRBJ1-2, is EPEVTQTPSHQVTQMGQEVILRCVPISNHLYFYWYRQILGQKVEFLVSFYNNEISEKSEIFDDQFSVERPDGSNFTLKIRSTKLEDSAMYFCAILRDRRYGYTFGSGTRLTVV.